These T cell receptor beta chains were read from a single sample in a study of cytomegalovirus exposure and HLA in healthy donors. The data were produced by immunoSEQ multiplex PCR, yet TCRdb's version contains in-frame clones alone and is incomplete. Of some 150,000 clones in the sample, around 77% were seen once. Material for sequencing was PBMCs. Every receptor here comes from a woman between 40 and 55 years old in good health and CMV-seropositive. Each CDR3 is given with its conserved first and last residue. The order of the fields is J gene, V gene, D gene, clone size, CDR3 length, CDR3 DNA, CDR3 protein. D genes are given only for firm matches. Not all rows give a size; the values are once, few, many and, for expanded clones, a class.

TRBJ2-1	TRBV7-2	NA	NA	16	TGTGCCAGCAGCTTAGCGGGGGGGGCGGCCTACAATGAGCAGTTCTTC	CASSLAGGAAYNEQFF
TRBJ2-1	TRBV6-5	TRBD1	NA	12	TGTGCCAGCAGTTCTACAGGGGGTGAGCAGTTCTTC	CASSSTGGEQFF
TRBJ2-5	TRBV5-4	NA	once	16	TGTGCCAGCAGCTTGGGTGAGGGGGGGGCTCAAGAGACCCAGTACTTC	CASSLGEGGAQETQYF
TRBJ1-2	TRBV18	NA	NA	15	TGTGCCAGCTCACCCGACCCGACAGGCTGGTATGGCTACACCTTC	CASSPDPTGWYGYTF
TRBJ1-4	TRBV2	NA	NA	14	TGTGCCAGCAGCTCGCAGGGCTTTGGTGAAAAACTGTTTTTT	CASSSQGFGEKLFF
TRBJ2-2	TRBV10-1	NA	NA	14	TGCGCCAGCAGCCAGTACAGGGACACCGGGGAGCTGTTTTTT	CASSQYRDTGELFF
TRBJ1-2	TRBV5-4	TRBD1	NA	14	TGTGCCAGCAGCTATGGGACAGAAACTTATGGCTACACCTTC	CASSYGTETYGYTF
TRBJ2-7	TRBV28	TRBD1	NA	17	TGTGCCAGCAGCTGGTACCCGGACAGGGGATCCCACTACGAGCAGTACTTC	CASSWYPDRGSHYEQYF
TRBJ2-5	TRBV5-1	NA	NA	13	TGCGCCAGCAGCTTGGCTAGCGAGGGGACCCAGTACTTC	CASSLASEGTQYF
TRBJ2-3	TRBV19	TRBD2	NA	15	TGTGCCAGTAGTATAGGAGCGGGGGCATCAGATACGCAGTATTTT	CASSIGAGASDTQYF
TRBJ1-2	TRBV6-1	NA	NA	13	TGTGCCAGTTTCCGGGAAGAAAACTATGGCTACACCTTC	CASFREENYGYTF
TRBJ2-5	TRBV7-3	NA	few	13	TGTGCCAGCAGCTTATCCCGGGAAGAGACCCAGTACTTC	CASSLSREETQYF
TRBJ1-4	TRBV6-5	TRBD1	NA	13	TGTGCCAGCAGACCAGGGGGCAATGAAAAACTGTTTTTT	CASRPGGNEKLFF
TRBJ2-3	TRBV5-6	NA	NA	13	TGTGCCAGCAGCATGGCTAGCACAGATACGCAGTATTTT	CASSMASTDTQYF
TRBJ2-1	TRBV18	TRBD2	once	16	TGTGCCAGCTCACCAATCCTAGCGGGGGGGCCGAGTGAGCAGTTCTTC	CASSPILAGGPSEQFF
TRBJ2-2	TRBV5-1	TRBD1	NA	15	TGCGCCAGTTCCGGACAGGGACTGAACACCGGGGAGCTGTTTTTT	CASSGQGLNTGELFF
TRBJ2-2	TRBV7-9	TRBD1	NA	13	TGTGCCACCGACAGGGAAGGGGTCGGGGAGCTGTTTTTT	CATDREGVGELFF
TRBJ1-2	TRBV25-1	NA	NA	16	TGTGCCAGCAGTGATGGGGCAGGGGTTTTTATCTATGGCTACACCTTC	CASSDGAGVFIYGYTF
TRBJ1-3	TRBV9	NA	NA	17	TGTGCCAGCAGCGAGCGGGGTGGGGGGGCGCAAGGAAACACCATATATTTT	CASSERGGGAQGNTIYF
TRBJ1-2	TRBV30	TRBD1	NA	14	TGTGCCTGGAAATCGGTGGCAGGGGGCTATGGCTACACCTTC	CAWKSVAGGYGYTF
TRBJ2-2	TRBV25-1	NA	NA	16	TGTGCCAGCAGTGAAGGAGGATCAAGCAGCACCGGGGAGCTGTTTTTT	CASSEGGSSSTGELFF
TRBJ1-1	TRBV11-2	NA	NA	14	TGTGCCAGCAGCTTAGAGGTAGGGGACACTGAAGCTTTCTTT	CASSLEVGDTEAFF
TRBJ1-6	TRBV5-6	NA	NA	16	TGTGCCAGCAGCCCCCGTGGTCAGGGACTAAATTCACCCCTCCACTTT	CASSPRGQGLNSPLHF
TRBJ2-3	TRBV6-1	TRBD1	NA	15	TGTGCCAGCAGTGAAGGACAGGGATGGGGAGATACGCAGTATTTT	CASSEGQGWGDTQYF
TRBJ2-1	TRBV15	TRBD2	once	16	TGTGCCACCAGCAGAGCTAGCGGGGGGGCCATGAATGAGCAGTTCTTC	CATSRASGGAMNEQFF
TRBJ2-7	TRBV7-3	TRBD1	NA	15	TGTGCCAGCAGCTTAATGGGACAGGGGGCCTCCGAGCAGTACTTC	CASSLMGQGASEQYF
TRBJ2-3	TRBV18	NA	once	15	TGTGCCAGCTTATACCAGGGGAGTGAGACAGATACGCAGTATTTT	CASLYQGSETDTQYF
TRBJ1-1	TRBV11-1	NA	NA	14	TGTGCCAGCAGCTTAACCCCAGGTGGGACTGAAGCTTTCTTT	CASSLTPGGTEAFF
TRBJ2-7	TRBV5-1	NA	NA	14	TGCGCCAGCAGCTTGGAGCCACCGTCATACGAGCAGTACTTC	CASSLEPPSYEQYF
TRBJ1-4	TRBV2	TRBD1	once	18	TGTGCCAGCAGTGTTCCACGAGCGAACAGGGGCGTACAAGAAAAACTGTTTTTT	CASSVPRANRGVQEKLFF
TRBJ2-3	TRBV7-2	TRBD2	NA	18	TGTGCCAGCAGCTTGGAGGGGCTAGCGGGGGCCCGGACAGATACGCAGTATTTT	CASSLEGLAGARTDTQYF
TRBJ2-1	TRBV11-2	TRBD2	NA	14	TGTGCCAGCAGCGCATCCGCGGGGGGGGATGAGCAGTTCTTC	CASSASAGGDEQFF
TRBJ1-6	TRBV7-9	NA	NA	15	TGTGCCAGCAGCTTAGACAACCAGGGCAATTCACCCCTCCACTTT	CASSLDNQGNSPLHF
TRBJ2-6	TRBV7-9	TRBD1	NA	18	TGTGCCAGCAGCACCTGGACAGGGTTAAACTCTGGGGCCAACGTCCTGACTTTC	CASSTWTGLNSGANVLTF
TRBJ1-3	TRBV2	NA	NA	15	TGTGCCAGCAGTGTAACAGGGAACTCTGGAAACACCATATATTTT	CASSVTGNSGNTIYF
TRBJ2-7	TRBV7-9	TRBD1	NA	18	TGTGCCAGCAGCTCTCAAGAAGGACAGGGAGTGGCAATGTACGAGCAGTACTTC	CASSSQEGQGVAMYEQYF
TRBJ2-2	TRBV7-3	TRBD1	NA	15	TGTGCCAGCAGCACGGGACAGGTCAACACCGGGGAGCTGTTTTTT	CASSTGQVNTGELFF